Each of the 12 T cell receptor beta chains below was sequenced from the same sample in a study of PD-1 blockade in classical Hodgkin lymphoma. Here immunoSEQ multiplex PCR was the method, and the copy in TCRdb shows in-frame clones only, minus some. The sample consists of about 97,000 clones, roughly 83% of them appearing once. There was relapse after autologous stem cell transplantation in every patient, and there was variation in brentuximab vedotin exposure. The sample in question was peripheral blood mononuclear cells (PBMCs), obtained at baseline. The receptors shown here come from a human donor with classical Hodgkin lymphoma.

DNA for the CDR3: TGTGCCAGCAGCCAAGTGGTAGGCCCAGGCGAGCAGTACTTC. This gives the protein CASSQVVGPGEQYF. This rearrangement joins TRBV14 to TRBJ2-7; no firm D call. The CDR3 covers 14 residues. The V gene's germline CDR1 is SGHDN and CDR2 FVKESK. Deletions cut 1 base from V and 6 bases from J, with 13 bases between.

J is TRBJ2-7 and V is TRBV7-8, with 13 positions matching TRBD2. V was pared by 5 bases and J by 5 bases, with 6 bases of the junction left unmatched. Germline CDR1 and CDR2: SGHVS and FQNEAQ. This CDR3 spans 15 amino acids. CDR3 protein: CASSPETSGRNEQYF. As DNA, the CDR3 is TGTGCCAGCAGCCCCGAGACTAGCGGGAGGAACGAGCAGTACTTC. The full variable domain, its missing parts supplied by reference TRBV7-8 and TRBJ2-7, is GAGVSQSPRYKVAKRGQDVALRCDPISGHVSLFWYQQALGQGPEFLTYFQNEAQLDKSGLPSDRFFAERPEGSVSTLKIQRTQQEDSAVYLCASSPETSGRNEQYFGPGTRLTVT.

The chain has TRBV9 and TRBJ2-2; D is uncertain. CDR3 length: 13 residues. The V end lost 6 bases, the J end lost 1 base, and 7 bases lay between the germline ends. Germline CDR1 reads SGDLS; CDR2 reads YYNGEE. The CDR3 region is CASTEENTGELFF. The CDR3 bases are TGTGCCAGCACCGAGGAGAACACCGGGGAGCTGTTTTTT. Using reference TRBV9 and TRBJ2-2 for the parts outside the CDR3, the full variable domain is DSGVTQTPKHLITATGQRVTLRCSPRSGDLSVYWYQQSLDQGLQFLIQYYNGEERAKGNILERFSAQQFPDLHSELNLSSLELGDSALYFCASTEENTGELFFGEGSRLTVL.

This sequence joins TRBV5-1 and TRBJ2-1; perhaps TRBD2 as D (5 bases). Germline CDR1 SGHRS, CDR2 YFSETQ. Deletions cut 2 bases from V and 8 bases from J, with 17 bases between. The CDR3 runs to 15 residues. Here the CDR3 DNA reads TGCGCCAGCAGCTTTCTAGTGGGAGCTGAAGATGAGCAGTTCTTC. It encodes CASSFLVGAEDEQFF.

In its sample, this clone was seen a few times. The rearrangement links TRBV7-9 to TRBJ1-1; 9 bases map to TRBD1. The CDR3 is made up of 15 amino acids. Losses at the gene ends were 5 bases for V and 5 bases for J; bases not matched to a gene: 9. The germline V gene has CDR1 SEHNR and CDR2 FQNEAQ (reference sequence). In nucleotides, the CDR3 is TGTGCCAGCAGCCCAACACAGGGGGCTAGGACTGAAGCTTTCTTT. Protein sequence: CASSPTQGARTEAFF.

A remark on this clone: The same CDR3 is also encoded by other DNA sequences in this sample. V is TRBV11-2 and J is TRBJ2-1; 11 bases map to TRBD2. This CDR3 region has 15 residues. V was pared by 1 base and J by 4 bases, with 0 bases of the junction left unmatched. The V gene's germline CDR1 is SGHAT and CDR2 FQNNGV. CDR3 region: CASSLGLAGYNEQFF. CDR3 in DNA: TGTGCCAGCAGCTTAGGACTAGCGGGGTACAATGAGCAGTTCTTC. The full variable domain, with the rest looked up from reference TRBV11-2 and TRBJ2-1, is EAGVAQSPRYKIIEKRQSVAFWCNPISGHATLYWYQQILGQGPKLLIQFQNNGVVDDSQLPKDRFSAERLKGVDSTLKIQPAKLEDSAVYLCASSLGLAGYNEQFFGPGTRLTVL.

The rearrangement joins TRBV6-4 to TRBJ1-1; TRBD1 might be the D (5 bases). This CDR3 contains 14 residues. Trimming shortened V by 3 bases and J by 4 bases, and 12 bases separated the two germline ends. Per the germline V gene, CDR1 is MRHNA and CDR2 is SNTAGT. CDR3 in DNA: TGTGCCAGCAGTGAAACGGATGGGGGCACTGAAGCTTTCTTT. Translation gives CASSETDGGTEAFF.

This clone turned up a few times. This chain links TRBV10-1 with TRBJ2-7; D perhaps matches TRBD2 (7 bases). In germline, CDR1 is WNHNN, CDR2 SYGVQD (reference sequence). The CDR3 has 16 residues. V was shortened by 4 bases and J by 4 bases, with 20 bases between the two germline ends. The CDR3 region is CASSAVRGGAGYEQYF. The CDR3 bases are TGCGCCAGCAGTGCCGTCCGCGGGGGCGCTGGATACGAGCAGTACTTC.

CDR3 DNA: TGTGCCAGCAGTCCTCAGTGGGAGTCGGAGCTGTTTTTT. This codes for CASSPQWESELFF. V gene TRBV2 combines with J gene TRBJ2-2, with D perhaps TRBD2 (5 bases). CDR1 is SNHLY, CDR2 FYNNEI, per germline. Trimming shortened V by 5 bases and J by 10 bases, and 14 bases separated the two germline ends. CDR3 size: 13 residues. The full variable domain, completed using reference TRBV2 and TRBJ2-2, is EPEVTQTPSHQVTQMGQEVILRCVPISNHLYFYWYRQILGQKVEFLVSFYNNEISEKSEIFDDQFSVERPDGSNFTLKIRSTKLEDSAMYFCASSPQWESELFFGEGSRLTVL.

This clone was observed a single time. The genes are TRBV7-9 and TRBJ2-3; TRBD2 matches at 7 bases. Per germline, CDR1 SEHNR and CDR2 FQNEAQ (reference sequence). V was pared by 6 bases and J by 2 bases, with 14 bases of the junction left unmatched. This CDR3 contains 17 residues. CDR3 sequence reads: CASSTGGSSGSTDTQYF. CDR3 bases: TGTGCCAGCAGTACGGGTGGGTCTAGCGGTTCCACAGATACGCAGTATTTT.

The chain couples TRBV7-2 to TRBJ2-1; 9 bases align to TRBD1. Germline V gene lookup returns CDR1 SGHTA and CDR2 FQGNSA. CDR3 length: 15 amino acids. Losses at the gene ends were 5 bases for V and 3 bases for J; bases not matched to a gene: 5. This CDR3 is CASSPGTGFYNEQFF. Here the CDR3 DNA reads TGTGCCAGCAGCCCCGGGACAGGGTTCTACAATGAGCAGTTCTTC.

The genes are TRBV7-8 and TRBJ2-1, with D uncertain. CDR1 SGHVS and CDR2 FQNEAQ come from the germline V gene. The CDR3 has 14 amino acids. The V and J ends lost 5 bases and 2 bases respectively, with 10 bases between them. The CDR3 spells CASSLRPAYNEQFF. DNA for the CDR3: TGTGCCAGCAGCCTTCGCCCGGCCTACAATGAGCAGTTCTTC. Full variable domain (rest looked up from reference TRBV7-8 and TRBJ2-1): GAGVSQSPRYKVAKRGQDVALRCDPISGHVSLFWYQQALGQGPEFLTYFQNEAQLDKSGLPSDRFFAERPEGSVSTLKIQRTQQEDSAVYLCASSLRPAYNEQFFGPGTRLTVL.